The TCR beta chain described here comes from a study of regulatory T cells in long-lasting Graves disease. Whole-study context: Persistent cases were those of Graves' disease that involved over 5 years of antithyroid drugs with positive TSH receptor antibodies.

Study-level points and caveats: Persistent cases favored TRBV28, TRBJ1-2 and TRBJ2-5. The work looked only at peripheral blood and did not look at thyroid tissue.

V was clipped by 7 bases and J by 1 base, with 19 bases between them. The CDR3 has 16 residues. Germline V lookup: CDR1 LNHDA, CDR2 SQIVND (reference sequence). According to the study, TCR beta libraries were built with iRepertoire HTBI primers and CDR3-region Arm-PCR. Original processing notes: Segment identification across samples yielded about 60 TRBV and 13 to 15 TRBJ segments. TCRdb re-derived calls from the multiplex PCR reads in MiXCR, one entry per CDR3 protein. The V and J calls, along with clone size, are taken from TCRdb and not from the paper's own processing. The profile shows around 460,000 distinct CDR3 sequences, roughly 21% of them singletons. Indicated time point: persistent/refractory GD, antithyroid drugs over 5 years with positive TRAb. Researchers made the TCR library from RNA that was extracted from PBMCs. This clonotype has ten or more counts. The antigen is undetermined.

Here the sequenced sample was peripheral blood mononuclear cells (PBMCs), taken when the disease was refractory, from a patient treated with antithyroid drugs. V and J are TRBV19 and TRBJ1-2; a possible D gene is TRBD1 (5 bases). The receptor's source is a female donor with Graves disease. CDR3 sequence reads: CASTIPAREINYGYTF. CDR3 coding DNA: TGTGCCAGTACCATTCCCGCCAGGGAGATTAACTATGGCTACACCTTC.